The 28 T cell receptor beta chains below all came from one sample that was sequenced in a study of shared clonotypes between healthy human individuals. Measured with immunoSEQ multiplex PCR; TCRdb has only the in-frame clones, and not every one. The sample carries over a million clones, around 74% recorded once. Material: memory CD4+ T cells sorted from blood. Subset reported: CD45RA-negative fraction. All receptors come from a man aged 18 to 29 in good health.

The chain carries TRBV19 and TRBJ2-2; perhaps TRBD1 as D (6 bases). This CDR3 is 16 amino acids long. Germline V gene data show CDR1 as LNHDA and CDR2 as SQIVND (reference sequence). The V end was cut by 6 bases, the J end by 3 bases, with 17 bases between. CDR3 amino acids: CASRPGQSRDTGELFF. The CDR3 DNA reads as TGTGCCAGTAGGCCCGGACAGTCCCGCGACACCGGGGAGCTGTTTTTT.

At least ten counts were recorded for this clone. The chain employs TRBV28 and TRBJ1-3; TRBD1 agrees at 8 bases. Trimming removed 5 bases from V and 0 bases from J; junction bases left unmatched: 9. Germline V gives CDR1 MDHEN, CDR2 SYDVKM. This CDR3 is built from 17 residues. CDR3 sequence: CASSPQGGVSSGNTIYF. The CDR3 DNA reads TGTGCCAGCAGTCCACAGGGGGGGGTCAGCTCTGGAAACACCATATATTTT.

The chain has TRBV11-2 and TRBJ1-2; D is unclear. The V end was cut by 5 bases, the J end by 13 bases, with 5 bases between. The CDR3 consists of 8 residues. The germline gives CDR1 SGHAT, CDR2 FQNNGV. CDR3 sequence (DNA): TGTGCCAGCAGCCCGGCCACCTTC. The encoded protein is CASSPATF.

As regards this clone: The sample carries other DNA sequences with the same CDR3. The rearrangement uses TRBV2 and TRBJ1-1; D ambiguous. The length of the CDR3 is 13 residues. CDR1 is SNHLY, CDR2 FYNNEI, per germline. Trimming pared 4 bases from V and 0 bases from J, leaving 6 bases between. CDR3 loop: CASSVTMNTEAFF. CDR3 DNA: TGTGCCAGCAGTGTGACGATGAACACTGAAGCTTTCTTT.

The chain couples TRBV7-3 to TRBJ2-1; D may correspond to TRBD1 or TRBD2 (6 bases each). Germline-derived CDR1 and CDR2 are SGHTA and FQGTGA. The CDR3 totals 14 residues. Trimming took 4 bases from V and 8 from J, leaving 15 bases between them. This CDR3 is CASSSPGAGYEQFF. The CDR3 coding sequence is TGTGCCAGCAGCTCCCCGGGGGCCGGGTATGAGCAGTTCTTC.

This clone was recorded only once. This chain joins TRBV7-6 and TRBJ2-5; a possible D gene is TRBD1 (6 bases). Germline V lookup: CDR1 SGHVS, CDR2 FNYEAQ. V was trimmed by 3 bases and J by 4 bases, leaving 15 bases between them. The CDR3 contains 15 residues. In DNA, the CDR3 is TGTGCCAGCAGCTTCAACACCGTCAGGGGAGAGACCCAGTACTTC. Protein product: CASSFNTVRGETQYF. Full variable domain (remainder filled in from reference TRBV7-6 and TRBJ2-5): GAGVSQSPRYKVTKRGQDVALRCDPISGHVSLYWYRQALGQGPEFLTYFNYEAQQDKSGLPNDRFSAERPEGSISTLTIQRTEQRDSAMYRCASSFNTVRGETQYFGPGTRLLVL.

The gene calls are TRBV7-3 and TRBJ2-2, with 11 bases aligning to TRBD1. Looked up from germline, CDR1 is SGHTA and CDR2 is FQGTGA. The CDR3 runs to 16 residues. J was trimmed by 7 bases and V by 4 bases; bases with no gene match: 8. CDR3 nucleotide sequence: TGTGCCAGCAGCTCCCCAGGGACAGGGGGTGTCGGGGAGCTGTTTTTT. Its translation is CASSSPGTGGVGELFF.

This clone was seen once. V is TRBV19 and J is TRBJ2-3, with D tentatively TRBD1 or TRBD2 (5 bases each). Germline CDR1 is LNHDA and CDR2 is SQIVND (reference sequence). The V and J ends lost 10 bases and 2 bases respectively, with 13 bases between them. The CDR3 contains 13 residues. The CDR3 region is CATMGPNTDTQYF. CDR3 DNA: TGTGCCACCATGGGACCTAACACAGATACGCAGTATTTT.

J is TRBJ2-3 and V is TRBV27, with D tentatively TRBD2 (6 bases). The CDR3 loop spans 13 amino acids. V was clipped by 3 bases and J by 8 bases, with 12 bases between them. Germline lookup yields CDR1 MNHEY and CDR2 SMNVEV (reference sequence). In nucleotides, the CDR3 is TGTGCCAGCAGTTTGGGACTGCGGGGTACGCAGTATTTT. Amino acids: CASSLGLRGTQYF.

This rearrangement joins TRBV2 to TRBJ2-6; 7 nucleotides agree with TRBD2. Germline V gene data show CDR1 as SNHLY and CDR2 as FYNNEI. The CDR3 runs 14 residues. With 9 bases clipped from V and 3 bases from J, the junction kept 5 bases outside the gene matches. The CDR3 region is CARGGGGGANVLTF. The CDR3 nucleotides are TGTGCCAGAGGCGGGGGTGGTGGGGCCAACGTCCTGACTTTC.

The CDR3 nucleotides read TGTGCCAGCAGCTCAGGGGGCGCTGGGACCCAGTACTTC. The encoded protein is CASSSGGAGTQYF. This rearrangement joins TRBV7-2 to TRBJ2-5; 8 bases align to TRBD1. Looked up from germline, CDR1 is SGHTA and CDR2 is FQGNSA. The CDR3 contains 13 residues. J lost 7 bases, V lost 4 bases, and 5 bases had no gene match.

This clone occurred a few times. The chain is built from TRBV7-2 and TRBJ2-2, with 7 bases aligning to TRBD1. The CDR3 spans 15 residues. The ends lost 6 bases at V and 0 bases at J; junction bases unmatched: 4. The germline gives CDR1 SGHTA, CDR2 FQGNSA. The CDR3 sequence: CASRPGQSNTGELFF. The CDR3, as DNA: TGTGCCAGCAGGCCGGGACAGTCGAACACCGGGGAGCTGTTTTTT.

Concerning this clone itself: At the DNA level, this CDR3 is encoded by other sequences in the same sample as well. The CDR3 bases are TGTGCCAGCAGCCATTCCTACGAGCAGTACTTC. Residues: CASSHSYEQYF. The rearrangement links TRBV7-9 to TRBJ2-7; D unresolved. Trimming removed 5 bases from V and 1 base from J, with 3 bases in between. The CDR3 extends over 11 amino acids. Germline values: CDR1 SEHNR, CDR2 FQNEAQ (reference sequence). Combining the CDR3 with reference TRBV7-9 and TRBJ2-7 gives the whole variable domain DTGVSQNPRHKITKRGQNVTFRCDPISEHNRLYWYRQTLGQGPEFLTYFQNEAQLEKSRLLSDRFSAERPKGSFSTLEIQRTEQGDSAMYLCASSHSYEQYFGPGTRLTVT.

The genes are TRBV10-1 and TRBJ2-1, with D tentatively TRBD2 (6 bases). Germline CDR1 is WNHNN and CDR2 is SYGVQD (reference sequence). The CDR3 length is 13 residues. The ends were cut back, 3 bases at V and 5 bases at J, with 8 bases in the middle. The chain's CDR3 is CASSELADNEQFF. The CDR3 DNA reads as TGCGCCAGCAGTGAACTAGCAGACAATGAGCAGTTCTTC.

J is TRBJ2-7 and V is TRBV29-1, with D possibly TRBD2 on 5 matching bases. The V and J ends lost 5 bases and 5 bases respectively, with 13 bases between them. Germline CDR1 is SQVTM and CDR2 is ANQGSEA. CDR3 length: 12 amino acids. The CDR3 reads CSVTSGRDEQYF. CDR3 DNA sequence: TGCAGCGTTACAAGCGGTCGGGACGAGCAGTACTTC.

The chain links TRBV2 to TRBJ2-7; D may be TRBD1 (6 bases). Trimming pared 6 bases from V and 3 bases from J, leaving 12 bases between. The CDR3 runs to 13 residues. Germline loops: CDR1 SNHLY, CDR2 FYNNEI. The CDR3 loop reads CASSYNRDYEQYF. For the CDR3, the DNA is TGTGCCAGCAGCTACAACAGGGACTACGAGCAGTACTTC.

The CDR3 sequence: CASSLQGANSPLHF. In DNA, the CDR3 is TGCGCCAGCAGCTTACAGGGGGCCAATTCACCCCTCCACTTT. This chain links TRBV5-1 with TRBJ1-6, with 9 bases fitting TRBD1. The CDR3 covers 14 residues. CDR1 SGHRS and CDR2 YFSETQ come from the germline V gene. Trimming cost V 2 bases and J 7 bases; bases outside gene matches: 1.

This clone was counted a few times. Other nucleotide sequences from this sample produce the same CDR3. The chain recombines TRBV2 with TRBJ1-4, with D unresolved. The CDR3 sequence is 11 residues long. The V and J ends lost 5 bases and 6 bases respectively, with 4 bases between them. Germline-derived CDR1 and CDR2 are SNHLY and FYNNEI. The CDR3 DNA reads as TGTGCCAGCAGTTTTGATGAAAAACTGTTTTTT. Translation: CASSFDEKLFF. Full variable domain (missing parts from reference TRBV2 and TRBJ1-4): EPEVTQTPSHQVTQMGQEVILRCVPISNHLYFYWYRQILGQKVEFLVSFYNNEISEKSEIFDDQFSVERPDGSNFTLKIRSTKLEDSAMYFCASSFDEKLFFGSGTQLSVL.

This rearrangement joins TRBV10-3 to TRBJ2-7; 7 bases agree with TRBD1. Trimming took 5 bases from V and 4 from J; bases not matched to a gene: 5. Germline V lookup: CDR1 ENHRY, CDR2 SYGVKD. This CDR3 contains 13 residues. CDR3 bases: TGTGCCATCAGTTTTTCGGACAGGTACGAGCAGTACTTC. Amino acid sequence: CAISFSDRYEQYF.

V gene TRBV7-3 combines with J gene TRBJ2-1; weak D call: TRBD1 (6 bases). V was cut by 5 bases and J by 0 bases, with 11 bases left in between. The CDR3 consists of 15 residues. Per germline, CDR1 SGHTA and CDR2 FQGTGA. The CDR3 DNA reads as TGTGCCAGCAGCCGAGGACAGAGCTCCTACAATGAGCAGTTCTTC. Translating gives CASSRGQSSYNEQFF.

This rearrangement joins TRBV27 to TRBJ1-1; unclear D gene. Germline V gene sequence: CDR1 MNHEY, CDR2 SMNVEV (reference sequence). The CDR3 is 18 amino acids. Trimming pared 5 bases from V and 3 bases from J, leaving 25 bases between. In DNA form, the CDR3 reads TGTGCCAGCAGTCATACCCTCATGGTGAGGGCGTTGGACACTGAAGCTTTCTTT. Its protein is CASSHTLMVRALDTEAFF.

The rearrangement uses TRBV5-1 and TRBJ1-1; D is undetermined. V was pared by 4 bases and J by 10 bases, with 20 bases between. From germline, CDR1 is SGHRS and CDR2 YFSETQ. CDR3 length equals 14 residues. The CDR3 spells CASSPSGVFEGAFF. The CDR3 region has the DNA TGCGCCAGCAGCCCGTCAGGTGTGTTTGAGGGAGCTTTCTTT.

The DNA for the CDR3 is TGCGCCAGCAGCCAAGGGCGGGACCTGTCCTACAATGAGCAGTTCTTC. Translation: CASSQGRDLSYNEQFF. V is TRBV4-1 and J is TRBJ2-1; D might be TRBD2 (6 bases). This CDR3 has 16 residues. Germline CDR1 reads MGHRA; CDR2 reads YSYEKL. V was clipped by 1 base and J by 1 base, with 11 bases between them.

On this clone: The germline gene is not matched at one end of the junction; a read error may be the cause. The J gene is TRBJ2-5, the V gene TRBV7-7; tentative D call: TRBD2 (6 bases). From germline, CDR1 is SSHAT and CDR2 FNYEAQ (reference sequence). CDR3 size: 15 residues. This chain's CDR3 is CASSLGELAQETQYF. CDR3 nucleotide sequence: TGTGCTAGCAGCTTAGGGGAACTAGCCCAAGAGACCCAGTACTTC.

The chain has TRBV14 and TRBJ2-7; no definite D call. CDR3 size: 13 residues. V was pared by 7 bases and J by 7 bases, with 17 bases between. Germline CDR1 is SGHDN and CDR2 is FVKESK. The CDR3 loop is CASMFGRTEEQYF. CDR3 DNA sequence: TGTGCCAGCATGTTTGGACGTACCGAGGAGCAGTACTTC.

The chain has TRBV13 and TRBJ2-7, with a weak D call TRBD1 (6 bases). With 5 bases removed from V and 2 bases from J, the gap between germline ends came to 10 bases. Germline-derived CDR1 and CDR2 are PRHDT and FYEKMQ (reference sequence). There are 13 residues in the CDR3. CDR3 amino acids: CASSTGQTYEQYF. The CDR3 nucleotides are TGTGCCAGCAGCACAGGACAGACCTACGAGCAGTACTTC.

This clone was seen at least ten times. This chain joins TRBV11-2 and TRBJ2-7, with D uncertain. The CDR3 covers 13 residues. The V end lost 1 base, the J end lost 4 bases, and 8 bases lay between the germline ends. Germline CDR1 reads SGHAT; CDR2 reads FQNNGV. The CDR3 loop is CASSLGGLYEQYF. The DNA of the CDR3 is TGTGCCAGCAGCTTAGGAGGTCTTTACGAGCAGTACTTC. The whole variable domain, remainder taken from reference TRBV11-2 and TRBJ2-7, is EAGVAQSPRYKIIEKRQSVAFWCNPISGHATLYWYQQILGQGPKLLIQFQNNGVVDDSQLPKDRFSAERLKGVDSTLKIQPAKLEDSAVYLCASSLGGLYEQYFGPGTRLTVT.

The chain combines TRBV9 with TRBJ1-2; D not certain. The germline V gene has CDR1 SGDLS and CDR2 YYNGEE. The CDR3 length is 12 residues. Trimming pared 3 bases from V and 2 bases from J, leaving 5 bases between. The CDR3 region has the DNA TGTGCCAGCAGCGCGACAAACTATGGCTACACCTTC. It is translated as CASSATNYGYTF.